This record covers a single TCR beta chain. Antigen specificity is unknown. Trimming cost V 9 bases and J 9 bases; bases outside gene matches: 8. The CDR3 has 12 amino acids. Germline CDR1 reads LNHDA; CDR2 reads SQIVND (reference sequence). The sample belongs to a study of cytomegalovirus exposure and HLA in healthy donors. Turning to the study itself: Inside one of the first data releases sat around 80 million unique TCRs taken from HLA-typed donors.

PCR employed 60 Vbeta and 13 Jbeta primers. Sequenced by immunoSEQ multiplex PCR; TCRdb stores in-frame clones only, minus some. The table has 230,000 or so clones, 80% to 95% seen once; the top ten hold 1.7%. Study-level findings and limits: Because they were indistinguishable, some V segments, including TRBV6-2 and TRBV6-3, were excluded.

The TCR sequence derives from a girl aged 2 to 9 in good health and CMV-seronegative. This chain links TRBV19 with TRBJ1-2; TRBD1 aligns across 9 bases. Sequencing was performed on PBMCs. Here the CDR3 DNA reads TGTGCCAGGACTAAAACAGGGGGCTGCTACACCTTC. As protein: CARTKTGGCYTF.